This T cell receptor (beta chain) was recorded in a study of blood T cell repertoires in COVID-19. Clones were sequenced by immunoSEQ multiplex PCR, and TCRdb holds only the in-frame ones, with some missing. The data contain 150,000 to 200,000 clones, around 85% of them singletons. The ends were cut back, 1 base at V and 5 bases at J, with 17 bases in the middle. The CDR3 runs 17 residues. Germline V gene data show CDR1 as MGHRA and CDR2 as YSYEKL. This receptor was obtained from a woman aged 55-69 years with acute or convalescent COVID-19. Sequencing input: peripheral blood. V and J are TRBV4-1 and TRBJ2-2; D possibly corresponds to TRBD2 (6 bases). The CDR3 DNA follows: TGCGCCAGCAGCCAAGGCCCGTTTCGGAGGGTTACCGGGGAGCTGTTTTTT. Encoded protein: CASSQGPFRRVTGELFF.